The 4 T cell receptor beta chains given below trace back to one sample, sequenced in a study of cytomegalovirus exposure and HLA in healthy donors. The PCR used 60 Vbeta and 13 Jbeta primers. Here immunoSEQ multiplex PCR was the method, and the copy in TCRdb shows in-frame clones only, minus some. The sample lists about 150,000 clones; 78% were seen once. Sequenced: PBMCs. The receptors were gathered from a woman aged 50 to 65 in good health and CMV-seropositive.

This chain joins TRBV6-1 and TRBJ2-7; D is possibly TRBD1 (5 bases). CDR1 is MNHNS and CDR2 is SASEGT in the germline V gene. CDR3 length: 14 residues. V lost 4 bases, J lost 0 bases, and 10 bases lay in between. As DNA, the CDR3 is TGTGCCAGCAGTGGTCCAGGGATCTCCTACGAGCAGTACTTC. Translation: CASSGPGISYEQYF.

This chain uses TRBV5-1 with TRBJ1-1, with D perhaps matching TRBD1 (5 bases). Germline-derived CDR1 and CDR2 are SGHRS and YFSETQ. The V end was cut by 0 bases, the J end by 1 base, with 10 bases between. The CDR3 contains 15 residues. CDR3 in DNA: TGCGCCAGCAGCTTGGGGGGCCGAGCGAACACTGAAGCTTTCTTT. Encoded protein: CASSLGGRANTEAFF.

J is TRBJ2-4 and V is TRBV13; TRBD2 matches 12 bases. The length of the CDR3 is 19 residues. The trim removed 2 bases at V and 0 bases at J, leaving 8 bases unmatched. Germline assignment: CDR1 PRHDT and CDR2 FYEKMQ (reference sequence). CDR3 in DNA: TGTGCCAGCAGCTTAACGGCACTAGCGGGGGGTCTAGCCAAAAACATTCAGTACTTC. It is translated as CASSLTALAGGLAKNIQYF. The full variable domain, rest sourced from reference TRBV13 and TRBJ2-4, is AAGVIQSPRHLIKEKRETATLKCYPIPRHDTVYWYQQGPGQDPQFLISFYEKMQSDKGSIPDRFSAQQFSDYHSELNMSSLELGDSALYFCASSLTALAGGLAKNIQYFGAGTRLSVL.

V and J are TRBV6-6 and TRBJ2-2; D uncertain. Deletions cut 10 bases from V and 2 bases from J, with 14 bases between. Germline lookup yields CDR1 MNHNY and CDR2 SVGAGI (reference sequence). This CDR3 has 14 amino acids. CDR3 amino acids: CATKKEANTGELFF. CDR3 nucleotides: TGTGCCACCAAGAAAGAGGCAAACACCGGGGAGCTGTTTTTT.